The rows below give T cell receptor beta chains drawn from one sample of a study of cytomegalovirus exposure and HLA in healthy donors. Produced via immunoSEQ multiplex PCR; TCRdb's table is partial and in-frame only. Here the sample spans 110,000 or so clones, about 8.6% being singletons. Sequenced sample: PBMCs. The origin of the receptors is a woman between 35 and 50 years old in good health and CMV-seropositive. The CDR3 runs from the conserved cysteine through the conserved F or W. Each record gives: V gene, clone size, J gene, D gene, CDR3 protein, CDR3 DNA. A D gene is named only where the DNA matches it firmly. A clone size is listed for some rows: how often the clone was seen (once, few, many), or a class if it is expanded.

TRBV6-5	few	TRBJ1-4	TRBD1	CASSPGTGVNEKLFF	TGTGCCAGCAGCCCCGGGACAGGGGTTAATGAAAAACTGTTTTTT
TRBV27	few	TRBJ1-5	TRBD1	CASGQVHRVGQPQHF	TGTGCCAGCGGACAGGTTCACCGAGTGGGGCAGCCCCAGCATTTT
TRBV5-1	few	TRBJ1-4	NA	CASSLEQGTNEKLFF	TGCGCCAGCAGCTTGGAACAGGGAACTAATGAAAAACTGTTTTTT
TRBV4-1	NA	TRBJ2-7	NA	CASSHRGGKSYEQYF	TGCGCCAGCAGCCACAGGGGTGGGAAATCCTACGAGCAGTACTTC
TRBV18	NA	TRBJ2-7	TRBD1	CASSGTGGYEQYF	TGTGCCAGCTCAGGGACAGGAGGATACGAGCAGTACTTC
TRBV4-1	NA	TRBJ1-1	NA	CASSPYVTENTEAFF	TGCGCCAGCAGCCCTTATGTGACAGAGAACACTGAAGCTTTCTTT
TRBV5-1	few	TRBJ2-7	TRBD1	CASSPTEAGGSYEQYF	TGCGCCAGCAGCCCGACCGAGGCAGGGGGCTCCTACGAGCAGTACTTC
TRBV5-1	few	TRBJ2-7	TRBD1	CAGSPDRRYYEQYF	TGCGCCGGCAGCCCGGACAGGAGGTACTACGAGCAGTACTTC
TRBV4-1	NA	TRBJ2-3	TRBD1	CASSQDWDSLYTQYF	TGCGCCAGCAGCCAAGATTGGGACAGCCTTTATACGCAGTATTTT
TRBV6-5	few	TRBJ1-5	NA	CASSYSGGNQPQHF	TGTGCCAGCAGTTACTCCGGCGGAAATCAGCCCCAGCATTTT
TRBV14	few	TRBJ2-4	NA	CASSHIPVGGVLAKNIQYF	TGTGCCAGCAGCCACATCCCGGTAGGGGGGGTCTTAGCCAAAAACATTCAGTACTTC
TRBV18	NA	TRBJ1-2	TRBD1	CASSPGRGRGGYTF	TGTGCCAGCTCGCCAGGCAGGGGGCGCGGTGGCTACACCTTC
TRBV5-1	NA	TRBJ2-3	NA	CASSLDLGALSDTQYF	TGCGCCAGCAGCTTGGATTTGGGGGCGCTTTCAGATACGCAGTATTTT
TRBV28	few	TRBJ2-1	NA	CAHGESSSYNEQFF	TGTGCCCACGGGGAATCAAGCTCCTACAATGAGCAGTTCTTC
TRBV10-2	few	TRBJ2-3	NA	CASSEPGVLTDTQYF	TGCGCCAGCAGTGAGCCAGGGGTCCTCACAGATACGCAGTATTTT
TRBV5-4	NA	TRBJ1-1	TRBD1	CASSPGQGRGNTEAFF	TGTGCCAGCAGCCCGGGACAGGGAAGGGGGAACACTGAAGCTTTCTTT
TRBV10-1	few	TRBJ2-1	TRBD1	CASKGQGSYNEQFF	TGCGCCAGCAAGGGACAGGGTTCCTACAATGAGCAGTTCTTC
TRBV5-1	few	TRBJ2-7	NA	CASSLEISTYEQYF	TGCGCCAGCAGCTTGGAAATCAGTACCTACGAGCAGTACTTC
TRBV14	few	TRBJ2-5	NA	CASSQGLEETQYF	TGTGCCAGCAGCCAGGGGCTGGAGGAGACCCAGTACTTC
TRBV18	NA	TRBJ1-4	NA	CASSLRQTATNEKLFF	TGTGCCAGCTCGCTTAGACAGACTGCAACTAATGAAAAACTGTTTTTT
TRBV6-5	NA	TRBJ2-3	NA	CASSYAGRSTDTQYF	TGTGCCAGCAGTTACGCGGGGCGCAGCACAGATACGCAGTATTTT
TRBV9	NA	TRBJ2-2	TRBD1	CASSVAGTGASTGELFF	TGTGCCAGCAGCGTAGCCGGGACAGGGGCGAGCACCGGGGAGCTGTTTTTT
TRBV15	few	TRBJ2-1	TRBD2	CATSSRLAGGNEQFF	TGTGCCACCAGCTCTCGACTAGCGGGGGGGAATGAGCAGTTCTTC
TRBV6-6	NA	TRBJ2-1	NA	CASRGGTEQFF	TGTGCCAGCAGGGGGGGTACCGAGCAGTTCTTC
TRBV6-5	NA	TRBJ1-3	NA	CASSYENSGNTIYF	TGTGCCAGCAGTTACGAGAACTCTGGAAACACCATATATTTT
TRBV7-6	NA	TRBJ1-2	NA	CASSTRRIGGYTF	TGTGCCAGCAGCACTAGGCGAATCGGGGGCTACACCTTC
TRBV30	NA	TRBJ1-1	NA	CAWSVSGAHAFF	TGTGCCTGGAGTGTGTCTGGGGCCCACGCTTTCTTT
TRBV18	NA	TRBJ1-4	TRBD1	CASSSLTGQTNEKLFF	TGTGCCAGCTCATCCCTTACGGGACAGACTAATGAAAAACTGTTTTTT
TRBV6-5	NA	TRBJ2-2	NA	CASIGVTGELFF	TGTGCCAGCATAGGGGTAACCGGGGAGCTGTTTTTT
TRBV6-5	NA	TRBJ1-2	NA	CASSSQTGNYGYTF	TGTGCCAGCAGTTCCCAGACAGGCAACTATGGCTACACCTTC
TRBV9	NA	TRBJ2-2	NA	CASSVEGRDTGELFF	TGTGCCAGCAGCGTAGAGGGTCGGGATACCGGGGAGCTGTTTTTT
TRBV7-2	NA	TRBJ2-2	TRBD2	CASSPRLAGAGELFF	TGTGCCAGCAGCCCTCGGCTAGCGGGGGCGGGGGAGCTGTTTTTT
TRBV19	NA	TRBJ1-5	TRBD1	CASSNRGRDGNQPQHF	TGTGCCAGTAGTAACAGGGGGCGTGACGGCAATCAGCCCCAGCATTTT
TRBV7-7	NA	TRBJ2-7	NA	CASSQGSESYYEQYF	TGTGCCAGCAGCCAAGGGAGCGAGTCTTACTACGAGCAGTACTTC
TRBV7-9	few	TRBJ2-1	TRBD1	CASSLRRTGDLGNEQFF	TGTGCCAGCAGCCTCCGCCGGACAGGGGATTTGGGCAATGAGCAGTTCTTC
TRBV5-6	few	TRBJ2-5	NA	CASSLTDQETQYF	TGTGCCAGCAGCTTGACAGACCAAGAGACCCAGTACTTC